The 6 T cell receptor beta chains in this list originate from one sample, sequenced in a study of shared clonotypes between healthy human individuals. Profiled with immunoSEQ multiplex PCR; TCRdb holds only in-frame clones, not every one. This sample has 450,000 to 500,000 clones, with 70% to 85% found just once. The sequencing sample was made of PBMCs. These TCRs come from a woman aged 40 to 50 in good health. Some clones in this sample may be carry-over from other donors' samples.

The V call is TRBV30, the J call TRBJ2-7; TRBD2 matches 8 bases. The length of the CDR3 is 14 residues. CDR1 GTSNPN and CDR2 SVGIG come from the germline V gene (reference sequence). The trim removed 0 bases at V and 1 base at J, leaving 2 bases unmatched. Here the CDR3 reads CAWSVRGGSYEQYF. DNA of the CDR3: TGTGCCTGGAGTGTACGGGGGGGTTCCTACGAGCAGTACTTC.

The rearrangement uses TRBV7-3 and TRBJ2-1; D possibly corresponds to TRBD1 (5 bases). Looked up from germline, CDR1 is SGHTA and CDR2 is FQGTGA. CDR3 size: 17 residues. Trimming took off 5 bases at V and 6 bases at J, with 23 bases between the two ends. The chain's CDR3 is CASSQTVRQANPNEQFF. In DNA, the CDR3 is TGTGCCAGCAGCCAGACAGTCAGGCAAGCCAATCCCAATGAGCAGTTCTTC.

The chain couples TRBV12-5 to TRBJ2-1, with D hard to call. The germline V gene has CDR1 LGHNT and CDR2 FRNRAP. Trimming stripped 0 bases from V and 0 bases from J, with 12 bases between. CDR3 length: 17 residues. The CDR3 reads CASGLVGFSSSYNEQFF. The CDR3 DNA sequence: TGTGCTAGTGGTTTGGTAGGCTTTTCAAGCTCCTACAATGAGCAGTTCTTC.

This chain joins TRBV2 and TRBJ1-2, with 8 bases fitting TRBD1. V was pared by 6 bases and J by 3 bases, with 6 bases of the junction left unmatched. From germline, CDR1 is SNHLY and CDR2 FYNNEI. This CDR3 has 14 amino acids. The CDR3 DNA follows: TGTGCCAGCAGCGGACAGGGTTTTGACTATGGCTACACCTTC. It encodes CASSGQGFDYGYTF.

The V gene is TRBV28, the J gene TRBJ2-5; D call uncertain. Trimming shortened V by 5 bases and J by 0 bases, and 16 bases separated the two germline ends. The CDR3 is made up of 16 amino acids. Germline V gene sequence: CDR1 MDHEN, CDR2 SYDVKM. This CDR3 is CASSPGSGEYQETQYF. The CDR3, as DNA: TGTGCCAGCAGTCCCGGGTCGGGCGAGTACCAAGAGACCCAGTACTTC.

This clone was recorded a few times. Its ends do not fully match the called genes, so a read error is possible. The chain recombines TRBV20-1 with TRBJ2-1, with D hard to call. The CDR3 runs to 10 residues. Germline loops: CDR1 DFQATT, CDR2 SNEGSKA (reference sequence). CDR3 DNA sequence: TGCAGTGCTTACCCTAGGGCCCCGATCTTC. Its protein is CSAYPRAPIF.